These 27 T cell receptor beta chains were all obtained from the same sample, sequenced in a study of T cells in Graves' hyperthyroidism and ophthalmopathy. The TCR beta CDR3 regions underwent amplification using RNA transcripts as the source. First-round RT-PCR with HTBI primers amplified the TCR CDR3 region. TCRdb re-called the multiplex PCR reads through MiXCR, storing one row per CDR3 protein. The sample contains some 770,000 distinct CDR3 sequences, about a sixth of which appear only once. Sequencing used blood. The receptors stem from a man younger than 35 with Graves' hyperthyroidism.

In this sample, this clonotype turned up once. The CDR3 bases are TGCGCCAGCAGCCATCGGGCCATCTCTGGAAACACCATATATTTT. It specifies CASSHRAISGNTIYF. The chain links TRBV4-1 to TRBJ1-3, with D uncertain. The CDR3 runs to 15 residues. The germline gives CDR1 MGHRA, CDR2 YSYEKL. With 3 bases removed from V and 0 bases from J, the gap between germline ends came to 9 bases.

This chain joins TRBV7-2 and TRBJ2-7; 11 bases match TRBD2. CDR3 length equals 15 residues. The V and J ends lost 2 bases and 5 bases, in that order; junction bases with no gene match: 5. Germline CDR1 SGHTA, CDR2 FQGNSA. The CDR3 here is CASSLRSGRAHEQYF. Here the CDR3 DNA reads TGTGCCAGCAGCTTACGTAGCGGGAGGGCTCACGAGCAGTACTTC.

A note on this clonotype: A much larger clone differs by one base, so this may be a read error. The chain joins TRBV6-5 to TRBJ2-7; tentative D call: TRBD2 (5 bases). V was shortened by 0 bases and J by 8 bases, with 14 bases between the two germline ends. Germline V gene data show CDR1 as MNHEY and CDR2 as SVGAGI. This CDR3 is 14 amino acids long. The CDR3: CASSYSGIGYKQYF. The CDR3 DNA reads TGTGCCAGCAGTTACTCCGGGATAGGGTACAAGCAGTACTTC.

V and J are TRBV18 and TRBJ2-7; D uncertain. Trimming removed 0 bases from V and 9 bases from J, with 12 bases in between. The CDR3 is 13 amino acids. Germline loops: CDR1 KGHSH, CDR2 LQKENI. Here the CDR3 reads CASSPPVGWGQYF. In nucleotides, the CDR3 is TGTGCCAGCTCACCACCGGTCGGTTGGGGGCAGTACTTC.

This clonotype has at least ten counts. The CDR3 reads CASRRRGVGYTF. CDR3 bases: TGTGCCAGCAGACGGCGGGGGGTTGGCTACACCTTC. This chain joins TRBV6-1 and TRBJ1-2; weak D call: TRBD1 (5 bases). This CDR3 comprises 12 residues. Germline assignment: CDR1 MNHNS and CDR2 SASEGT. Trimming took 6 bases from V and 7 from J, leaving 12 bases between them.

This clonotype was recorded many times. The chain joins TRBV7-2 to TRBJ2-7; perhaps TRBD2 as D (6 bases). V shed 5 bases and J shed 5 bases, with 19 bases lying between them. Germline assignment: CDR1 SGHTA and CDR2 FQGNSA. CDR3 length: 15 amino acids. This CDR3 reads CASSPQWGVNNEQYF. Here the CDR3 DNA reads TGTGCCAGCAGCCCCCAATGGGGGGTCAATAACGAGCAGTACTTC. The whole variable domain, remainder taken from reference TRBV7-2 and TRBJ2-7, is GAGVSQSPSNKVTEKGKDVELRCDPISGHTALYWYRQSLGQGLEFLIYFQGNSAPDKSGLPSDRFSAERTGGSVSTLTIQRTQQEDSAVYLCASSPQWGVNNEQYFGPGTRLTVT.

This clonotype turned up a few times. V gene TRBV14 combines with J gene TRBJ2-3; the D gene is possibly TRBD1 (6 bases). From germline, CDR1 is SGHDN and CDR2 FVKESK. The ends were cut back, 1 base at V and 4 bases at J, with 21 bases in the middle. CDR3 length: 18 residues. The CDR3 region is CASSQVRGQRFSPDTQYF. As DNA, the CDR3 is TGTGCCAGCAGCCAAGTTCGCGGACAGAGATTTTCCCCAGATACGCAGTATTTT. Filled out from reference TRBV14 and TRBJ2-3, the complete variable domain reads EAGVTQFPSHSVIEKGQTVTLRCDPISGHDNLYWYRRVMGKEIKFLLHFVKESKQDESGMPNNRFLAERTGGTYSTLKVQPAELEDSGVYFCASSQVRGQRFSPDTQYFGPGTRLTVL.

This clonotype has ten or more counts. The gene calls are TRBV28 and TRBJ1-1; 7 bases agree with TRBD1. Looked up from germline, CDR1 is MDHEN and CDR2 is SYDVKM. CDR3 length equals 15 residues. J gave up 1 base and V 5 bases, and 7 bases lay outside the gene matches. Written as DNA, the CDR3 is TGTGCCAGCAGTCTGACAGGGTTTTCGAACACTGAAGCTTTCTTT. This gives the protein CASSLTGFSNTEAFF.

The rearrangement joins TRBV12-3 or TRBV12-4 to TRBJ2-5; TRBD2 matches 9 bases. CDR3 length: 14 amino acids. J gave up 2 bases and V 3 bases, and 1 base lay outside the gene matches. The CDR3 coding sequence is TGTGCCAGCAGTTTTCTAGCGGGGCAAGAGACCCAGTACTTC. Encoded protein: CASSFLAGQETQYF.

The chain combines TRBV15 with TRBJ2-3, with a tentative D call TRBD1 (6 bases). Germline assignment: CDR1 LNHNV and CDR2 YYDKDF (reference sequence). The CDR3 extends over 16 amino acids. Trimming pared 0 bases from V and 6 bases from J, leaving 16 bases between. For the CDR3, the DNA is TGTGCCACCAGCAGAGATGTGGGGGCCCTGGCCGATACGCAGTATTTT. It yields the protein CATSRDVGALADTQYF.

The rearrangement links TRBV4-1 to TRBJ1-2; D unresolved. Trimming took off 0 bases at V and 3 bases at J, with 14 bases between the two ends. This CDR3 has 16 residues. CDR1 is MGHRA and CDR2 is YSYEKL in the germline V gene. For the CDR3, the DNA is TGCGCCAGCAGCCAAGATCACACACTCGGCCACTATGGCTACACCTTC. Protein product: CASSQDHTLGHYGYTF.

In this sample, this clonotype turned up many times. V usage is TRBV13 and J usage is TRBJ2-7, with D perhaps matching TRBD1 (6 bases). CDR1 PRHDT and CDR2 FYEKMQ come from the germline V gene (reference sequence). V was clipped by 4 bases and J by 0 bases, with 10 bases between them. The CDR3 consists of 14 residues. CDR3 bases: TGTGCCAGCAGCTCCAGGGGTTTCTCCTACGAGCAGTACTTC. The encoded protein is CASSSRGFSYEQYF.

This clonotype turned up a few times. The rearrangement uses TRBV11-2 and TRBJ2-3; possible D gene TRBD1, 6 bases. The CDR3 is 15 residues long. Trimming shortened V by 3 bases and J by 4 bases, and 14 bases separated the two germline ends. Germline V gene lookup returns CDR1 SGHAT and CDR2 FQNNGV. The CDR3 nucleotides are TGTGCCAGCAGCTTCTTGATCAGGGGCCCAGATACGCAGTATTTT. Translating it yields CASSFLIRGPDTQYF.

This clonotype has a count of ten or more. The V gene is TRBV6-1, the J gene TRBJ2-1; perhaps TRBD1 as D (6 bases). Per germline, CDR1 MNHNS and CDR2 SASEGT. This CDR3 has 15 amino acids. Trimming left V 9 bases short and J 2 bases short, with 17 bases between. The CDR3 reads CASTMGAGTYNEQFF. For the CDR3, the DNA is TGTGCCAGTACCATGGGGGCAGGGACCTACAATGAGCAGTTCTTC.

This chain links TRBV7-8 with TRBJ2-7; weak D call: TRBD1 (6 bases). CDR1 is SGHVS and CDR2 is FQNEAQ in the germline V gene. The V and J ends lost 0 bases and 0 bases respectively, with 9 bases between them. The CDR3 consists of 15 residues. CDR3 in amino acids: CASSLAQGFSYEQYF. As DNA, the CDR3 is TGTGCCAGCAGCTTAGCCCAGGGGTTCTCCTACGAGCAGTACTTC.

This clonotype was detected ten times or more. This rearrangement joins TRBV27 to TRBJ2-5; TRBD1 matches 7 bases. V lost 6 bases to trimming and J lost 4 bases; unmatched junction nucleotides: 5. CDR3 length: 13 residues. From germline, CDR1 is MNHEY and CDR2 SMNVEV (reference sequence). CDR3 nucleotide sequence: TGTGCCAGCAGCCACGACAGGGTAGAGACCCAGTACTTC. The encoded protein is CASSHDRVETQYF.

The genes are TRBV20-1 and TRBJ2-5; D assignment may be TRBD1 or TRBD2 (5 bases each). V was trimmed by 3 bases and J by 5 bases, leaving 13 bases between them. CDR3 length: 13 residues. The germline gives CDR1 DFQATT, CDR2 SNEGSKA (reference sequence). The chain's CDR3 is CSARGTAVETQYF. The CDR3 region has the DNA TGCAGTGCTAGGGGGACGGCGGTGGAGACCCAGTACTTC.

This clonotype has just a few counts. This chain's CDR3 is CASGRTLNQPQHF. DNA for the CDR3: TGTGCCAGCGGGAGGACATTGAATCAGCCCCAGCATTTT. The chain recombines TRBV2 with TRBJ1-5; D may be TRBD1 (5 bases). V lost 8 bases and J lost 4, with 12 bases in between. The CDR3 sequence is 13 residues long. CDR1 and CDR2 (germline): SNHLY, FYNNEI.

This sequence joins TRBV24-1 and TRBJ2-5; D may be TRBD2 (6 bases). Trimming left V 0 bases short and J 7 bases short, with 14 bases between. The germline V gene encodes CDR1 KGHDR and CDR2 SFDVKD. The CDR3 is 15 amino acids. Written as DNA, the CDR3 is TGTGCCACCAGTGATTTGAGTAGCGGCGGATGGACCCAGTACTTC. Translation: CATSDLSSGGWTQYF.

The V call is TRBV6-1, the J call TRBJ2-7; the D gene is possibly TRBD2 (5 bases). This CDR3 spans 11 amino acids. V lost 7 bases to trimming and J lost 5 bases, with 9 bases between them. Germline V gives CDR1 MNHNS, CDR2 SASEGT. The CDR3 here is CASTGGHEQYF. The CDR3 DNA sequence: TGTGCCAGCACGGGCGGGCACGAGCAGTACTTC.

V is TRBV7-9 and J is TRBJ1-5, with 9 bases lining up with TRBD1. Germline CDR1 and CDR2: SEHNR and FQNEAQ (reference sequence). V dropped 5 bases and J dropped 4; count of bases not matched to a gene: 6. The CDR3 runs to 15 residues. CDR3 nucleotide sequence: TGTGCCAGCAGCCCGGGGGGACAGGGTAATCAGCCCCAGCATTTT. This codes for CASSPGGQGNQPQHF.

This clonotype came up many times. The rearrangement links TRBV5-1 to TRBJ2-5; TRBD1 matches at 7 bases. The V and J ends lost 0 bases and 9 bases, in that order; junction bases with no gene match: 8. This CDR3 spans 14 amino acids. The germline V gene has CDR1 SGHRS and CDR2 YFSETQ. Written as DNA, the CDR3 is TGCGCCAGCAGCTTGGAGGGGGCGATATTTTCCCAGTACTTC. This codes for CASSLEGAIFSQYF.

On this clonotype: This may stem from a read error, because a much larger clone lies one nucleotide away. The chain couples TRBV6-1 to TRBJ2-2; D possibly corresponds to TRBD2 (6 bases). Germline CDR1 and CDR2: MNHNS and SASEGT. The length of the CDR3 is 13 residues. The V gene lost 8 bases and the J gene lost 0 bases, with 7 bases spanning the gap. CDR3 sequence (DNA): TGTGCCAGCGGGACTCCGAACACCGGGGAGCTGTTTTTT. The encoded protein is CASGTPNTGELFF.

This clonotype was observed a handful of times. The J gene is TRBJ1-1, the V gene TRBV20-1; D remains ambiguous. The CDR3 has 12 amino acids. CDR1 is DFQATT and CDR2 is SNEGSKA in the germline V gene (reference sequence). Trimming removed 8 bases at V and 1 base at J, with 11 bases between. The CDR3 is CSPGLQNTEAFF. Here the CDR3 DNA reads TGCAGTCCGGGCCTACAGAACACTGAAGCTTTCTTT.

The chain combines TRBV5-8 with TRBJ2-3; 8 bases are a match to TRBD2. The germline V gene encodes CDR1 SGHTS and CDR2 YDEGEE. V was clipped by 3 bases and J by 3 bases; unmatched bases: 6. The CDR3 consists of 15 residues. The CDR3 spells CASSSRGGQTDTQYF. In nucleotides, the CDR3 is TGTGCCAGCAGCTCTCGGGGGGGACAAACAGATACGCAGTATTTT. The entire variable domain, with the rest obtained from reference TRBV5-8 and TRBJ2-3, is as follows: EAGVTQSPTHLIKTRGQQATLRCSPISGHTSVYWYQQALGLGLQFLLWYDEGEERNRGNFPPRFSGRQFPNYSSELNVNALELEDSALYLCASSSRGGQTDTQYFGPGTRLTVL.

About this clonotype itself: A read error is possible here, since a much larger clone lies one base away. V usage is TRBV7-2 and J usage is TRBJ2-1; D remains ambiguous. The CDR3 is 16 residues long. Germline CDR1 reads SGHTA; CDR2 reads FQGNSA. The ends were cut back, 0 bases at V and 5 bases at J, with 14 bases in the middle. The CDR3 sequence is CASSLAPWRTHNEQFF. The CDR3 nucleotides read TGTGCCAGCAGCTTAGCCCCCTGGCGCACCCACAATGAGCAGTTCTTC.

This clonotype was recorded at least ten times. The chain recombines TRBV28 with TRBJ2-1; either TRBD1 or TRBD2 may fit D (5 bases each). Per germline, CDR1 MDHEN and CDR2 SYDVKM. The CDR3 is 15 amino acids. Deletions cut 7 bases from V and 5 bases from J, with 18 bases between. CDR3: CASTIGSGSHNEQFF. CDR3 nucleotide sequence: TGTGCCAGCACCATCGGGTCAGGGAGCCACAATGAGCAGTTCTTC.